One T cell receptor (beta chain) is described in this entry. Other DNA variants within this sample encode the same CDR3. This entry belongs to a study of blood T cell repertoires in COVID-19. The CDR3 runs 15 residues. The germline gives CDR1 KGHSH, CDR2 LQKENI. The junction had 2 bases not matched to a gene; V was cut back by 3 bases and J by 4 bases. As originally analysed: Amplification with reference gene primers provided the estimates of nucleated cell counts. Produced via immunoSEQ multiplex PCR; TCRdb's table is partial and in-frame only. V and J calls and clone size come straight from that table; D and trimming were deduced from the DNA. The repertoire holds tens of thousands of clones, with roughly 84% as singletons.

This chain links TRBV18 with TRBJ2-6, with 8 bases aligning to TRBD1. This TCR was recovered from a man aged 45-65 years with acute or convalescent COVID-19. Sequenced material: peripheral blood. CDR3 coding DNA: TGTGCCAGCTCACCCAGGGGGCTCGGGGCCAACGTCCTGACTTTC. This translates into CASSPRGLGANVLTF.